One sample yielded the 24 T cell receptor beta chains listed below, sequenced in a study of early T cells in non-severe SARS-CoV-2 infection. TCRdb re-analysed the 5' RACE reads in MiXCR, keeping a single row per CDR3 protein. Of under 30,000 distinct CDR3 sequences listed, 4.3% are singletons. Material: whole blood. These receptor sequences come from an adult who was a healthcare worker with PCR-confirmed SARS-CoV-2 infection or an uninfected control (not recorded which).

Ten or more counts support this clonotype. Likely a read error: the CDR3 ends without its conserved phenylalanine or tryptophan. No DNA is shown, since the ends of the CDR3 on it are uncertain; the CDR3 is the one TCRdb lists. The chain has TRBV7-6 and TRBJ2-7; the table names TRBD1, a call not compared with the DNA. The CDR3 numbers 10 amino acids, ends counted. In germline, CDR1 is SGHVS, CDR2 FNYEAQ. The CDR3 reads CVSSSLEGGK.

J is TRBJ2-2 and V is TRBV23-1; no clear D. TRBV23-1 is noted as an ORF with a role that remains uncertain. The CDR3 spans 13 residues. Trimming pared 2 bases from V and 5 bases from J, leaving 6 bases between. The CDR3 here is CASSQMGTGELFF. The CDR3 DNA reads TGCGCCAGCAGTCAAATGGGAACCGGGGAGCTGTTTTTT.

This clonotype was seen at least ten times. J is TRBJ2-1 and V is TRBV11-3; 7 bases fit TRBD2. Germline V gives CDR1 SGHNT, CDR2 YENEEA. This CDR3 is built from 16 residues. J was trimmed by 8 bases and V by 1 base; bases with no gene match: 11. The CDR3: CASSLVGAGDSDEQFF. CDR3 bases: TGTGCCAGCAGCTTAGTAGGGGCGGGAGATTCCGATGAGCAGTTCTTC.

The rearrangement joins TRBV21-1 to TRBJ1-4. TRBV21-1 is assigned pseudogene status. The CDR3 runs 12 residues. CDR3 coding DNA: TGTGCCAGCAAAAACTCCTCCGAAAAACTGTTTTTT. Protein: CASKNSSEKLFF.

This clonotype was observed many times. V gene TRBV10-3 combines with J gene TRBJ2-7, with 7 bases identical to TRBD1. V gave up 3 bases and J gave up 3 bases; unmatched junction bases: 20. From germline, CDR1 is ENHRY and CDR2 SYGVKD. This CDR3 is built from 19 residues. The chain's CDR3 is CAISDSTSHRGWGNYEQYF. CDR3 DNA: TGTGCCATCAGTGACTCGACCTCCCACAGGGGATGGGGTAACTACGAGCAGTACTTC.

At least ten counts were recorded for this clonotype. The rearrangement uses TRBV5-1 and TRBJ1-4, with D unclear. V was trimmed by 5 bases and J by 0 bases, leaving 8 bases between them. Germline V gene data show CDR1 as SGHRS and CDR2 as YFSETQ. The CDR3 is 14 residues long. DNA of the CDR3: TGCGCCAGCAGTCCGGCAGCAACTAATGAAAAACTGTTTTTT. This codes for CASSPAATNEKLFF. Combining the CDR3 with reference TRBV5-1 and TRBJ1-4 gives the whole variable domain KAGVTQTPRYLIKTRGQQVTLSCSPISGHRSVSWYQQTPGQGLQFLFEYFSETQRNKGNFPGRFSGRQFSNSRSEMNVSTLELGDSALYLCASSPAATNEKLFFGSGTQLSVL.

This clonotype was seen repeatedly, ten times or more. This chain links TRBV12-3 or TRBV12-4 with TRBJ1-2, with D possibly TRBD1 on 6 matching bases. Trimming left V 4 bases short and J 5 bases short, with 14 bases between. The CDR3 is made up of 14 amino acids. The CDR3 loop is CASSYGGPRYGYTF. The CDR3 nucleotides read TGTGCCAGCAGTTACGGGGGGCCTCGATATGGCTACACCTTC.

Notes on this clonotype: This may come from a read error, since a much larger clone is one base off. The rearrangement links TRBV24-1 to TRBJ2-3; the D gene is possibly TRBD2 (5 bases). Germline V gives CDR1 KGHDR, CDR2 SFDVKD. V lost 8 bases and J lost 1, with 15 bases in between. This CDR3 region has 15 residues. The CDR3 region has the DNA TGTGCCACCATTTGGGAGACGGAACGCACAGATACGCAGTATTTT. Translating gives CATIWETERTDTQYF.

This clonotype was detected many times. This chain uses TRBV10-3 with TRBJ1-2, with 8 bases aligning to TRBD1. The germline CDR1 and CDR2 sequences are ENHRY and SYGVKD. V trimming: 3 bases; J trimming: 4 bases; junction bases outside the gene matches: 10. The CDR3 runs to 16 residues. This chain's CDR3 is CAISDFQDRVAYGYTF. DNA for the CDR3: TGTGCCATCAGTGATTTTCAGGACAGGGTTGCCTATGGCTACACCTTC.

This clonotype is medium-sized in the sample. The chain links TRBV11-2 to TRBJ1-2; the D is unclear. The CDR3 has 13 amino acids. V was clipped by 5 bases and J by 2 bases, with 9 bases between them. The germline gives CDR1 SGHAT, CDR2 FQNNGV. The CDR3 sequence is CASSPDGNYGYTF. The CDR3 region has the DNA TGTGCCAGCAGCCCGGACGGGAACTATGGCTACACCTTC. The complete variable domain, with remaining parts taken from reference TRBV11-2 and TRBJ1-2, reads EAGVAQSPRYKIIEKRQSVAFWCNPISGHATLYWYQQILGQGPKLLIQFQNNGVVDDSQLPKDRFSAERLKGVDSTLKIQPAKLEDSAVYLCASSPDGNYGYTFGSGTRLTVV.

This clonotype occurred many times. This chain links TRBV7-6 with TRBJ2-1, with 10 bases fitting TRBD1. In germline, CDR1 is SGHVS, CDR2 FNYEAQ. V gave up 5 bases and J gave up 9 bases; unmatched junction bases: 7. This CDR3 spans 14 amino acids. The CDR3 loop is CASSPEDRGIEQFF. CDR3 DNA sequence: TGTGCCAGCAGCCCGGAGGACAGGGGGATTGAGCAGTTCTTC.

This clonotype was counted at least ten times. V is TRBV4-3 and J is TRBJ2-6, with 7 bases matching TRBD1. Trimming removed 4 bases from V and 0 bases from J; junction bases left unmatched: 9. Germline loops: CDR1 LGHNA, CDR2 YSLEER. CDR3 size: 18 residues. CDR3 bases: TGCGCCAGCAGCCCCAACCGGGACAGCTCCTCTGGGGCCAACGTCCTGACTTTC. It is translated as CASSPNRDSSSGANVLTF.

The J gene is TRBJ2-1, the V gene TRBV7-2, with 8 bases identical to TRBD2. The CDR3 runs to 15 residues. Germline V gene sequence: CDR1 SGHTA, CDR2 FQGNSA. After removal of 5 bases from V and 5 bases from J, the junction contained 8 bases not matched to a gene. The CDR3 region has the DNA TGTGCCAGCAGCCAATCGGGGGGGTTCAACAATGAGCAGTTCTTC. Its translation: CASSQSGGFNNEQFF.

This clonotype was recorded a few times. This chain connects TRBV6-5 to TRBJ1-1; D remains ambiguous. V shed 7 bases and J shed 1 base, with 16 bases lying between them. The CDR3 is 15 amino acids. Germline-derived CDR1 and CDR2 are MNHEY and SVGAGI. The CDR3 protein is CASTISRNANTEAFF. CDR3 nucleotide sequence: TGTGCCAGCACCATCTCGAGGAACGCGAACACTGAAGCTTTCTTT.

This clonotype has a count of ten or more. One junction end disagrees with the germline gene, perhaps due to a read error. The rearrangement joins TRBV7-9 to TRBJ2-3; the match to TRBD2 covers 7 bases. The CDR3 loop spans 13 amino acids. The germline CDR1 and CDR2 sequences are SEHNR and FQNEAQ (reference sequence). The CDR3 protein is CASSDRLALPDTF. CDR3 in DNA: TGTGCCAGCAGCGACAGACTAGCTTTGCCAGATACGTTT.

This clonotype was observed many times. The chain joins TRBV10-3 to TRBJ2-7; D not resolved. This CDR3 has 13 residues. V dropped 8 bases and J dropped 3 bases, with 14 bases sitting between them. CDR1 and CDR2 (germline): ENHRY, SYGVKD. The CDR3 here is CAIRVDHLYEQYF. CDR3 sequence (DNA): TGTGCCATCCGGGTCGACCATCTCTACGAGCAGTACTTC.

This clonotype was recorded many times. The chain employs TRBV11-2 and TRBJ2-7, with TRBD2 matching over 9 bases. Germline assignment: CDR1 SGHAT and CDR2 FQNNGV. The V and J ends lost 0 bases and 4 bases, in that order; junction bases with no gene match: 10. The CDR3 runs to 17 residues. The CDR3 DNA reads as TGTGCCAGCAGCTTAGACTCATCGACAGCGGGAGGTTACGAGCAGTACTTC. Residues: CASSLDSSTAGGYEQYF.

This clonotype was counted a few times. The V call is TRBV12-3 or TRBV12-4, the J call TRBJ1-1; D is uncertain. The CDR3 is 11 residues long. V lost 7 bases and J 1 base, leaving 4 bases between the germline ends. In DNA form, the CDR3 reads TGTGCCAGCATGGGGAACACTGAAGCTTTCTTT. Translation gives CASMGNTEAFF.

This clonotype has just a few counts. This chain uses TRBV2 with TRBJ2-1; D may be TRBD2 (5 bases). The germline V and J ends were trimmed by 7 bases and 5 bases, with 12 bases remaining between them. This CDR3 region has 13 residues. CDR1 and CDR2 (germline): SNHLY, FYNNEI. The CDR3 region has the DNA TGTGCCAGCATCGGCGGAGCGGACAATGAGCAGTTCTTC. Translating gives CASIGGADNEQFF.

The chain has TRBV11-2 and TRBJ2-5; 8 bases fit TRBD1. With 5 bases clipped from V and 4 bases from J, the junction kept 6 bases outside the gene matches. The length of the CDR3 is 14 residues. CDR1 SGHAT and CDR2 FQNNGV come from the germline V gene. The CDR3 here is CASSMTGAAETQYF. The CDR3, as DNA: TGTGCCAGCAGCATGACAGGGGCAGCAGAGACCCAGTACTTC. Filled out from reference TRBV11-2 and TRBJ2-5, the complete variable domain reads EAGVAQSPRYKIIEKRQSVAFWCNPISGHATLYWYQQILGQGPKLLIQFQNNGVVDDSQLPKDRFSAERLKGVDSTLKIQPAKLEDSAVYLCASSMTGAAETQYFGPGTRLLVL.

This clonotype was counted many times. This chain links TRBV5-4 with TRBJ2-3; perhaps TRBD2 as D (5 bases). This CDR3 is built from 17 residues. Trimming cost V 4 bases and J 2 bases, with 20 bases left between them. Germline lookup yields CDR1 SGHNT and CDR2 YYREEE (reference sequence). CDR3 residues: CASSAELGDPNTDTQYF. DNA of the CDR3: TGTGCCAGCAGCGCCGAACTCGGGGATCCGAACACAGATACGCAGTATTTT.

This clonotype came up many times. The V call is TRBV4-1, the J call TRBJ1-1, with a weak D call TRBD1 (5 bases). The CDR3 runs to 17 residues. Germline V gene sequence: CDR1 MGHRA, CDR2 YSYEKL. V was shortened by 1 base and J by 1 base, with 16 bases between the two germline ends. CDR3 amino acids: CASSQVRRRQPNTEAFF. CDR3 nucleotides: TGCGCCAGCAGCCAAGTCCGGAGACGACAGCCGAACACTGAAGCTTTCTTT.

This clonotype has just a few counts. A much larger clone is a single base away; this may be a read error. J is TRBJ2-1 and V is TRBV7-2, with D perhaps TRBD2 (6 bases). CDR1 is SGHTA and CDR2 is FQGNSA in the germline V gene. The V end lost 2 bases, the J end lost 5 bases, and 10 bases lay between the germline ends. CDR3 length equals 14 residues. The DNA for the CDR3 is TGTGCCAGCAGCTTACTGACTAGAGACAATGAGCAGTTCTTC. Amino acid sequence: CASSLLTRDNEQFF. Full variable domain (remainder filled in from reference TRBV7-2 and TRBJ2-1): GAGVSQSPSNKVTEKGKDVELRCDPISGHTALYWYRQSLGQGLEFLIYFQGNSAPDKSGLPSDRFSAERTGGSVSTLTIQRTQQEDSAVYLCASSLLTRDNEQFFGPGTRLTVL.

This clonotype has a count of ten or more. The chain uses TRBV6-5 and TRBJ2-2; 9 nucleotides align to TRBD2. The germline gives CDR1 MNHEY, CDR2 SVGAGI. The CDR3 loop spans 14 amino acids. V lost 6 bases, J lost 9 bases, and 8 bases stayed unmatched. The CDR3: CASRIAAGGRELFF. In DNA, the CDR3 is TGTGCCAGCAGGATAGCAGCGGGAGGTCGGGAGCTGTTTTTT.